A single sample gave rise to the 30 T cell receptor beta chains below, sequenced in a study of T cells in tuberculosis. The data were produced by immunoSEQ multiplex PCR, yet TCRdb's version contains in-frame clones alone and is incomplete. Here the sample spans about 33,000 clones, about 95% being singletons. The specimen sequenced was PBMCs. All receptors come from a donor aged 10 to 29 with latent tuberculosis or without tuberculosis infection.

The J gene is TRBJ2-7, the V gene TRBV11-1, with TRBD2 identical over 9 bases. The CDR3 runs 15 residues. V was pared by 5 bases and J by 6 bases, with 11 bases of the junction left unmatched. Germline V gene lookup returns CDR1 SGHAT and CDR2 FQDESV (reference sequence). CDR3 DNA sequence: TGTGCCAGCAGCCCGTCGGGACTAGCTCGGCGCGAGCAGTACTTC. Translated, it gives CASSPSGLARREQYF.

The rearrangement links TRBV4-3 to TRBJ2-2; D call uncertain. V shed 0 bases and J shed 1 base, with 6 bases lying between them. Germline assignment: CDR1 LGHNA and CDR2 YSLEER. This CDR3 has 15 residues. The CDR3 sequence is CASSQDLMNTGELFF. The CDR3, as DNA: TGCGCCAGCAGCCAAGATTTAATGAACACCGGGGAGCTGTTTTTT.

The J gene is TRBJ1-1, the V gene TRBV25-1; D not resolved. The germline V and J ends were trimmed by 5 bases and 1 base, with 17 bases remaining between them. The CDR3 runs 16 residues. CDR1 and CDR2 (germline): MGHDK, SYGVNS. CDR3 in amino acids: CASSIFDTAGNTEAFF. The CDR3 DNA reads as TGTGCCAGCAGTATATTTGACACTGCCGGGAACACTGAAGCTTTCTTT.

In DNA form, the CDR3 reads TGTGCCAGCAGCGCAGGGACAGGGGAGCCCTACGAGCAGTACTTC. Translated, it gives CASSAGTGEPYEQYF. The genes are TRBV7-7 and TRBJ2-7, with TRBD1 matching 10 bases. Germline values: CDR1 SSHAT, CDR2 FNYEAQ (reference sequence). There are 15 residues in the CDR3. Losses at the gene ends were 5 bases for V and 2 bases for J; bases not matched to a gene: 6.

The sample holds one count of this clone. V usage is TRBV25-1 and J usage is TRBJ1-1; 8 bases align to TRBD1. Trimming at V came to 7 bases and at J to 5 bases, leaving 15 bases not matched to a gene. The CDR3 spans 16 residues. Germline V gene lookup returns CDR1 MGHDK and CDR2 SYGVNS. CDR3 sequence: CASTETGVLKATEAFF. CDR3 nucleotides: TGTGCCAGCACTGAGACAGGGGTTCTTAAGGCGACTGAAGCTTTCTTT.

This clone was counted once. V gene TRBV4-2 combines with J gene TRBJ2-7; D gene unclear. Germline CDR1 LGHNA, CDR2 YNFKEQ. The CDR3 extends over 14 amino acids. V lost 4 bases to trimming and J lost 0 bases, with 10 bases between them. The CDR3 is CASSLKTPSYEQYF. CDR3 in DNA: TGTGCCAGCAGCCTTAAGACACCCTCCTACGAGCAGTACTTC.

V and J are TRBV6-6 and TRBJ1-6; TRBD1 aligns across 7 bases. This CDR3 contains 12 residues. Germline V CDR1 and CDR2: MNHNY, SVGAGI (reference sequence). V lost 8 bases, J lost 10 bases, and 5 bases stayed unmatched. The CDR3 bases are TGTGCCAGCGGCACAGGGGTATCACCCCTCCACTTT. It codes for CASGTGVSPLHF.

The gene calls are TRBV21-1 and TRBJ1-2; whether TRBD1, the table's D call, matches the DNA was not checked. TRBV21-1 counts as a pseudogene. The CDR3 contains 15 residues. CDR3 in DNA: TGTGCCAGCAGCAAAGAGGGACAGGCCGGTTATGGCTACACCTTC. This codes for CASSKEGQAGYGYTF.

The chain carries TRBV7-9 and TRBJ1-4; TRBD1 is a possible D gene (5 bases). Germline V CDR1 and CDR2: SEHNR, FQNEAQ (reference sequence). Trimming took off 5 bases at V and 7 bases at J, with 20 bases between the two ends. The CDR3 is 16 residues long. CDR3 nucleotide sequence: TGTGCCAGCAGCCCAAGAACCGGGACTGCGAGTGAAAAACTGTTTTTT. Encoded protein: CASSPRTGTASEKLFF.

This chain connects TRBV29-1 to TRBJ1-1, with D perhaps matching TRBD1 (5 bases). The length of the CDR3 is 13 residues. Trimming cost V 5 bases and J 2 bases, with 12 bases left between them. Germline CDR1 SQVTM, CDR2 ANQGSEA. The CDR3 DNA follows: TGCAGCGTTTTAGTACAGGCCAACACTGAAGCTTTCTTT. This translates into CSVLVQANTEAFF.

The rearrangement links TRBV11-2 to TRBJ1-4, with TRBD1 matching over 8 bases. CDR1 is SGHAT and CDR2 is FQNNGV in the germline V gene. The V and J ends lost 5 bases and 2 bases, in that order; junction bases with no gene match: 7. The CDR3 length is 16 residues. The CDR3 protein is CASSAGWTGTNEKLFF. The CDR3 DNA reads as TGTGCCAGCAGCGCAGGTTGGACAGGGACTAATGAAAAACTGTTTTTT.

The chain couples TRBV7-3 to TRBJ2-7, with 7 nucleotides matching TRBD1. The trim removed 2 bases at V and 0 bases at J, leaving 4 bases unmatched. The germline V gene has CDR1 SGHTA and CDR2 FQGTGA. The CDR3 loop spans 15 amino acids. CDR3 residues: CASSLGTESSYEQYF. The CDR3 bases are TGTGCCAGCAGCTTAGGGACAGAGAGCTCCTACGAGCAGTACTTC.

The chain uses TRBV30 and TRBJ2-1; 9 positions match TRBD2. V shed 4 bases, J shed 6 bases, and the junction held 7 bases outside the gene matches. CDR1 is GTSNPN, CDR2 SVGIG, per germline (reference sequence). The CDR3 runs 14 residues. Here the CDR3 reads CAWNSGSIFNEQFF. The DNA of the CDR3 is TGTGCCTGGAATAGCGGGAGTATATTCAATGAGCAGTTCTTC.

CDR3 in amino acids: CASSLGTGGIWNSPLHF. The CDR3 DNA sequence: TGTGCCAGCAGCCTCGGGACAGGGGGGATATGGAATTCACCCCTCCACTTT. J is TRBJ1-6 and V is TRBV11-2, with 11 bases fitting TRBD1. Trimming at V came to 5 bases and at J to 7 bases, leaving 10 bases not matched to a gene. CDR1 is SGHAT, CDR2 FQNNGV, per germline. CDR3 length equals 17 residues. The full variable domain, its missing parts supplied by reference TRBV11-2 and TRBJ1-6, is EAGVAQSPRYKIIEKRQSVAFWCNPISGHATLYWYQQILGQGPKLLIQFQNNGVVDDSQLPKDRFSAERLKGVDSTLKIQPAKLEDSAVYLCASSLGTGGIWNSPLHFGNGTRLTVT.

The chain couples TRBV4-2 to TRBJ1-1; TRBD1 is a possible D gene (6 bases). V was pared by 3 bases and J by 10 bases, with 21 bases between. Germline V lookup: CDR1 LGHNA, CDR2 YNFKEQ. The CDR3 extends over 15 amino acids. The CDR3 sequence: CASSQGAAQNFPAFF. CDR3 DNA: TGTGCCAGCAGCCAGGGGGCGGCCCAAAACTTTCCAGCTTTCTTT.

This chain links TRBV6-4 with TRBJ2-1; 10 nucleotides match TRBD2. Germline assignment: CDR1 MRHNA and CDR2 SNTAGT. This CDR3 contains 13 residues. Trimming cost V 6 bases and J 7 bases; bases outside gene matches: 3. CDR3 loop: CASSLAGENEQFF. CDR3 DNA: TGTGCCAGCAGCCTAGCGGGAGAGAATGAGCAGTTCTTC.

The V gene is TRBV2, the J gene TRBJ2-1, with D perhaps matching TRBD1 (6 bases). Trimming removed 1 base from V and 2 bases from J, with 9 bases in between. CDR3 size: 15 residues. The V gene's germline CDR1 is SNHLY and CDR2 FYNNEI. The CDR3 DNA reads TGTGCCAGCAGTGAAGGCCCAGGGGCCTACAATGAGCAGTTCTTC. Encoded protein: CASSEGPGAYNEQFF. The variable domain in full, with the rest retrieved from reference TRBV2 and TRBJ2-1, is EPEVTQTPSHQVTQMGQEVILRCVPISNHLYFYWYRQILGQKVEFLVSFYNNEISEKSEIFDDQFSVERPDGSNFTLKIRSTKLEDSAMYFCASSEGPGAYNEQFFGPGTRLTVL.

This sequence joins TRBV25-1 and TRBJ2-7, with 7 bases fitting TRBD2. There are 14 residues in the CDR3. Trimming removed 7 bases from V and 8 bases from J; junction bases left unmatched: 14. Germline-derived CDR1 and CDR2 are MGHDK and SYGVNS. CDR3: CASTGGTDSTKQYF. CDR3 nucleotide sequence: TGTGCCAGCACCGGGGGGACTGATTCTACGAAGCAGTACTTC.

CDR3 DNA sequence: TGTGCCAGCAGCCAGAAGAGGGGGAAGGGTGGCTACACCTTC. Protein product: CASSQKRGKGGYTF. The chain uses TRBV5-4 and TRBJ1-2; maybe TRBD1 (6 bases). The CDR3 has 14 residues. CDR1 and CDR2 from the germline V gene are SGHNT and YYREEE (reference sequence). V was clipped by 4 bases and J by 7 bases, with 17 bases between them.

The V call is TRBV20-1, the J call TRBJ2-7; no firm D call. Germline V gene data show CDR1 as DFQATT and CDR2 as SNEGSKA (reference sequence). The CDR3 length is 11 residues. V lost 0 bases and J 6 bases, leaving 6 bases between the germline ends. The CDR3 here is CSARDSREQYF. As DNA, the CDR3 is TGCAGTGCTAGAGATTCCCGCGAGCAGTACTTC.

The chain links TRBV7-2 to TRBJ1-6, with unresolved D. This CDR3 contains 16 residues. Germline CDR1 reads SGHTA; CDR2 reads FQGNSA. V was cut by 1 base and J by 0 bases, with 7 bases left in between. CDR3 DNA: TGTGCCAGCAGCTTAGGGCCCAGCTCCTATAATTCACCCCTCCACTTT. Its translation: CASSLGPSSYNSPLHF. Complete variable domain (other parts from reference TRBV7-2 and TRBJ1-6): GAGVSQSPSNKVTEKGKDVELRCDPISGHTALYWYRQSLGQGLEFLIYFQGNSAPDKSGLPSDRFSAERTGGSVSTLTIQRTQQEDSAVYLCASSLGPSSYNSPLHFGNGTRLTVT.

This sequence joins TRBV2 and TRBJ2-3; TRBD2 might be the D (6 bases). Trimming stripped 4 bases from V and 3 bases from J, with 14 bases between. In germline, CDR1 is SNHLY, CDR2 FYNNEI. The CDR3 has 15 residues. The CDR3 loop is CASSVALATTDTQYF. The CDR3 DNA reads TGTGCCAGCAGTGTGGCACTAGCAACGACAGATACGCAGTATTTT.

The chain recombines TRBV27 with TRBJ1-5, with 8 positions matching TRBD1. Trimming took 6 bases from V and 2 from J; bases not matched to a gene: 3. The length of the CDR3 is 14 residues. Germline V lookup: CDR1 MNHEY, CDR2 SMNVEV (reference sequence). CDR3 sequence reads: CASSKQGGNQPQHF. The CDR3 bases are TGTGCCAGCAGCAAACAGGGGGGCAATCAGCCCCAGCATTTT.

This clone has just one count. The chain carries TRBV6-1 and TRBJ1-2, with TRBD1 identical over 7 bases. With V trimmed by 7 bases and J by 0 bases, 5 bases remained unmatched. The germline CDR1 and CDR2 sequences are MNHNS and SASEGT. The CDR3 has 14 amino acids. The CDR3 DNA reads TGTGCCAGCACCCTGACAGGGACTAACTATGGCTACACCTTC. Amino acid sequence: CASTLTGTNYGYTF.

This rearrangement joins TRBV7-3 to TRBJ1-1; D might be TRBD1 (5 bases). The CDR3 loop spans 13 amino acids. The germline V gene encodes CDR1 SGHTA and CDR2 FQGTGA. Trimming removed 5 bases from V and 10 bases from J, with 17 bases in between. CDR3: CASSPQGGQRAFF. CDR3 DNA: TGTGCCAGCAGCCCCCAGGGAGGTCAGCGAGCTTTCTTT.

The chain employs TRBV12-2 and TRBJ1-2; the table gives TRBD1 as D, unverified against the DNA. TRBV12-2 is a pseudogene locus. The CDR3 length is 13 residues. Here the CDR3 DNA reads TGTGCAAGTCGCTACGACAGCCTCTATGGCTACACCTTC. Its protein product is CASRYDSLYGYTF.

For this clone: Distinct nucleotide sequences in the sample also encode this CDR3. V gene TRBV5-1 combines with J gene TRBJ2-3; 12 positions match TRBD2. The CDR3 is 16 amino acids. V lost 4 bases and J lost 4; bases outside the gene matches: 7. Looked up from germline, CDR1 is SGHRS and CDR2 is YFSETQ. In DNA, the CDR3 is TGCGCCAGCAGCAAGACTAGCGGGAGAGGTGCAGATACGCAGTATTTT. It encodes CASSKTSGRGADTQYF. Full variable domain (outside the CDR3, taken from reference TRBV5-1 and TRBJ2-3): KAGVTQTPRYLIKTRGQQVTLSCSPISGHRSVSWYQQTPGQGLQFLFEYFSETQRNKGNFPGRFSGRQFSNSRSEMNVSTLELGDSALYLCASSKTSGRGADTQYFGPGTRLTVL.

V is TRBV30 and J is TRBJ2-7; possible D gene TRBD2, 5 bases. CDR3 length: 13 amino acids. V was shortened by 1 base and J by 2 bases, with 9 bases between the two germline ends. The germline V gene has CDR1 GTSNPN and CDR2 SVGIG (reference sequence). CDR3 in amino acids: CAWSAPAAYEQYF. The CDR3 coding sequence is TGTGCCTGGAGTGCCCCAGCGGCCTACGAGCAGTACTTC.

The chain recombines TRBV11-2 with TRBJ2-1; D perhaps matches TRBD2 (6 bases). The CDR3 extends over 17 amino acids. Trimming left V 2 bases short and J 0 bases short, with 14 bases between. CDR1 is SGHAT and CDR2 is FQNNGV in the germline V gene. CDR3: CASSLMASVSSYNEQFF. The CDR3 region has the DNA TGTGCCAGCAGCTTAATGGCTAGCGTCAGCTCCTACAATGAGCAGTTCTTC.

The chain carries TRBV27 and TRBJ1-2; D is ambiguous. The length of the CDR3 is 12 residues. CDR1 is MNHEY and CDR2 is SMNVEV in the germline V gene (reference sequence). V was cut by 2 bases and J by 8 bases, with 9 bases left in between. CDR3 loop: CASSLDQVGYTF. For the CDR3, the DNA is TGTGCCAGCAGTTTAGACCAGGTGGGCTACACCTTC.